The rows below give T cell receptor beta chains drawn from one sample of a study of blood T cells in healthy people across ages. TCRdb fed the 5' RACE reads into MiXCR, producing one record per CDR3 protein. The sample has more than 650,000 distinct CDR3 sequences; about a fifth are singletons. The sample comprised blood. Receptor source: a man in his 70s in good health. The CDR3 runs from the conserved cysteine through the conserved F or W. D genes are given only for firm matches. The listing skips clone size in some rows; elsewhere it reads once, few, many or a size class.

D gene: NA; V gene: TRBV12-3/TRBV12-4; clone size: many; J gene: TRBJ2-1; CDR3 protein: CASSFSSSYNEQFF; CDR3 DNA: TGTGCCAGCAGTTTTTCTAGCTCCTACAATGAGCAGTTCTTC
D gene: NA; V gene: TRBV2; clone size: few; J gene: TRBJ1-1; CDR3 protein: CASSSRQLAMNTEAFF; CDR3 DNA: TGTGCCAGCAGTTCCCGACAGCTTGCGATGAACACTGAAGCTTTCTTT
D gene: NA; V gene: TRBV9; clone size: NA; J gene: TRBJ1-1; CDR3 protein: CASSLNQGMNTEAFF; CDR3 DNA: TGTGCCAGCAGCCTTAACCAGGGGATGAACACTGAAGCTTTCTTT
D gene: NA; V gene: TRBV5-1; clone size: NA; J gene: TRBJ2-1; CDR3 protein: CASSWGGQDEQFF; CDR3 DNA: TGCGCCAGCAGCTGGGGGGGACAGGATGAGCAGTTCTTC
D gene: NA; V gene: TRBV5-1; clone size: few; J gene: TRBJ1-4; CDR3 protein: CASSSGRRDEKLFF; CDR3 DNA: TGCGCCAGCAGCTCGGGGCGACGGGATGAAAAACTGTTTTTT
D gene: NA; V gene: TRBV7-2; clone size: NA; J gene: TRBJ1-2; CDR3 protein: CASSLGAGILVDGYTF; CDR3 DNA: TGTGCCAGCAGCTTAGGAGCAGGGATCCTCGTGGATGGCTACACCTTC
D gene: TRBD2; V gene: TRBV10-2; clone size: many; J gene: TRBJ2-3; CDR3 protein: CASSESLAGGWGDTQYF; CDR3 DNA: TGCGCCAGCAGTGAATCGCTAGCGGGGGGGTGGGGAGATACGCAGTATTTT
D gene: NA; V gene: TRBV28; clone size: NA; J gene: TRBJ2-5; CDR3 protein: CASSLMGLSETQYF; CDR3 DNA: TGTGCCAGCAGTTTGATGGGGTTGTCAGAGACCCAGTACTTC
D gene: NA; V gene: TRBV24-1; clone size: few; J gene: TRBJ2-2; CDR3 protein: CATSDRREITGELFF; CDR3 DNA: TGTGCCACCAGTGATCGTCGTGAGATCACCGGGGAGCTGTTTTTT
D gene: NA; V gene: TRBV20-1; clone size: few; J gene: TRBJ1-2; CDR3 protein: CSARDPAQANYGYTF; CDR3 DNA: TGCAGTGCTAGAGACCCGGCCCAAGCTAACTATGGCTACACCTTC
D gene: NA; V gene: TRBV7-9; clone size: NA; J gene: TRBJ1-1; CDR3 protein: CASSPRGQGTEAFF; CDR3 DNA: TGTGCCAGCAGCCCCCGGGGCCAGGGGACTGAAGCTTTCTTT
D gene: NA; V gene: TRBV20-1; clone size: NA; J gene: TRBJ2-3; CDR3 protein: CSARWTGADTQYF; CDR3 DNA: TGCAGTGCTAGATGGACGGGGGCAGATACGCAGTATTTT
D gene: TRBD2; V gene: TRBV12-3/TRBV12-4; clone size: few; J gene: TRBJ2-3; CDR3 protein: CASSLLTSIPDTQYF; CDR3 DNA: TGTGCCAGCAGTTTGTTGACTAGCATACCAGATACGCAGTATTTT
D gene: TRBD2; V gene: TRBV6-1; clone size: NA; J gene: TRBJ2-3; CDR3 protein: CASSPRGGAKHADTQYF; CDR3 DNA: TGTGCCAGCAGCCCCCGCGGGGGGGCTAAGCACGCAGATACGCAGTATTTT
D gene: NA; V gene: TRBV5-4; clone size: few; J gene: TRBJ2-1; CDR3 protein: CASSLIQGLADEQFF; CDR3 DNA: TGTGCCAGCAGCCTTATACAGGGCCTGGCGGATGAGCAGTTCTTC
D gene: TRBD2; V gene: TRBV5-1; clone size: NA; J gene: TRBJ2-1; CDR3 protein: CASSLAAAGVYNEQFF; CDR3 DNA: TGCGCCAGCAGCTTGGCCGCGGCGGGGGTCTACAATGAGCAGTTCTTC
D gene: NA; V gene: TRBV12-3/TRBV12-4; clone size: NA; J gene: TRBJ2-1; CDR3 protein: CASSLVNGRNEQFF; CDR3 DNA: TGTGCCAGCAGTTTAGTCAATGGGAGAAATGAGCAGTTCTTC
D gene: TRBD1; V gene: TRBV6-5; clone size: few; J gene: TRBJ2-3; CDR3 protein: CASRSPGTGATQYF; CDR3 DNA: TGTGCCAGCAGAAGCCCCGGGACAGGGGCCACGCAGTATTTT
D gene: TRBD1; V gene: TRBV18; clone size: few; J gene: TRBJ2-3; CDR3 protein: CASSRSYRGADTQYF; CDR3 DNA: TGTGCCAGCTCCCGATCTTACAGGGGCGCAGATACGCAGTATTTT
D gene: NA; V gene: TRBV5-1; clone size: NA; J gene: TRBJ2-1; CDR3 protein: CASSLDSPSSSSNEQFF; CDR3 DNA: TGCGCCAGCAGCTTGGATTCCCCTAGTTCCAGTTCGAATGAGCAGTTCTTC
D gene: NA; V gene: TRBV7-9; clone size: NA; J gene: TRBJ2-5; CDR3 protein: CASSLQTSWGNQETQYF; CDR3 DNA: TGTGCCAGCAGCCTTCAAACGAGTTGGGGGAACCAAGAGACCCAGTACTTC
D gene: TRBD2; V gene: TRBV3-1; clone size: NA; J gene: TRBJ2-7; CDR3 protein: CASSQPIAGGLYEQYF; CDR3 DNA: TGTGCCAGCAGCCAACCTATAGCGGGGGGGCTCTACGAGCAGTACTTC
D gene: NA; V gene: TRBV7-2; clone size: NA; J gene: TRBJ2-1; CDR3 protein: CASSPNRDIYEQFF; CDR3 DNA: TGTGCCAGCAGCCCAAATCGAGACATCTATGAGCAGTTCTTC
D gene: NA; V gene: TRBV20-1; clone size: many; J gene: TRBJ1-4; CDR3 protein: CSGLTNEKLFF; CDR3 DNA: TGCAGTGGGCTGACTAATGAAAAACTGTTTTTT
D gene: NA; V gene: TRBV6-2/TRBV6-3; clone size: few; J gene: TRBJ2-1; CDR3 protein: CASSHQHNEQFF; CDR3 DNA: TGTGCCAGCAGTCATCAACACAATGAGCAGTTCTTC
D gene: NA; V gene: TRBV28; clone size: few; J gene: TRBJ2-1; CDR3 protein: CASNSGFGQQFF; CDR3 DNA: TGTGCCAGCAACTCAGGGTTTGGACAGCAGTTCTTC
D gene: TRBD1; V gene: TRBV28; clone size: few; J gene: TRBJ1-1; CDR3 protein: CASSPHRQGDQAFF; CDR3 DNA: TGTGCCAGCAGTCCCCACCGACAGGGTGACCAAGCTTTCTTT
D gene: NA; V gene: TRBV2; clone size: once; J gene: TRBJ2-1; CDR3 protein: CASSDHRAGSEQFF; CDR3 DNA: TGTGCCAGCAGTGATCACAGGGCGGGGAGTGAGCAGTTCTTC
D gene: NA; V gene: TRBV7-2; clone size: many; J gene: TRBJ2-7; CDR3 protein: CASSSLDYTGEQYF; CDR3 DNA: TGTGCCAGCAGCTCCCTGGACTATACGGGGGAGCAGTACTTC
D gene: NA; V gene: TRBV7-9; clone size: NA; J gene: TRBJ1-1; CDR3 protein: CASRRGTANTEAFF; CDR3 DNA: TGTGCCAGCAGGCGAGGGACGGCGAACACTGAAGCTTTCTTT
D gene: NA; V gene: TRBV9; clone size: few; J gene: TRBJ1-1; CDR3 protein: CASSVGHRDTEAFF; CDR3 DNA: TGTGCCAGCAGCGTAGGGCACAGGGACACTGAAGCTTTCTTT
D gene: NA; V gene: TRBV28; clone size: NA; J gene: TRBJ1-4; CDR3 protein: CASSFTATNEKLFF; CDR3 DNA: TGTGCCAGCAGCTTCACAGCAACTAATGAAAAACTGTTTTTT
D gene: TRBD1; V gene: TRBV29-1; clone size: once; J gene: TRBJ2-3; CDR3 protein: CSVDGETGVSTDMQYF; CDR3 DNA: TGCAGCGTTGATGGGGAGACAGGGGTGAGCACAGATATGCAGTATTTT
D gene: NA; V gene: TRBV20-1; clone size: many; J gene: TRBJ2-5; CDR3 protein: CSARDLETQYF; CDR3 DNA: TGCAGTGCTAGAGATCTGGAGACCCAGTACTTC
D gene: NA; V gene: TRBV20-1; clone size: NA; J gene: TRBJ1-2; CDR3 protein: CSVWENGYTF; CDR3 DNA: TGCAGTGTATGGGAGAATGGCTACACCTTC
D gene: NA; V gene: TRBV12-3/TRBV12-4; clone size: few; J gene: TRBJ2-1; CDR3 protein: CASSPGIRDNEQFF; CDR3 DNA: TGTGCCAGCAGTCCCGGAATCCGAGACAATGAGCAGTTCTTC
D gene: NA; V gene: TRBV12-3/TRBV12-4; clone size: NA; J gene: TRBJ1-2; CDR3 protein: CASSFIVRGHEGYTF; CDR3 DNA: TGTGCCAGCAGTTTCATTGTCAGGGGACACGAAGGCTACACCTTC
D gene: NA; V gene: TRBV24-1; clone size: few; J gene: TRBJ2-5; CDR3 protein: CATSDPRSGGETQYF; CDR3 DNA: TGTGCCACCAGTGATCCCCGAAGTGGTGGGGAGACCCAGTACTTC
D gene: NA; V gene: TRBV29-1; clone size: NA; J gene: TRBJ2-5; CDR3 protein: CSVLVGETQYF; CDR3 DNA: TGCAGCGTTTTAGTTGGAGAGACCCAGTACTTC
D gene: NA; V gene: TRBV6-6; clone size: few; J gene: TRBJ2-2; CDR3 protein: CASTPRNAGELFF; CDR3 DNA: TGTGCCAGCACCCCCCGGAACGCCGGGGAGCTGTTTTTT
D gene: NA; V gene: TRBV18; clone size: few; J gene: TRBJ1-4; CDR3 protein: CASSRVPGPNEKLFF; CDR3 DNA: TGTGCCAGCTCCCGAGTGCCGGGGCCTAATGAAAAACTGTTTTTT
D gene: TRBD1; V gene: TRBV20-1; clone size: few; J gene: TRBJ2-7; CDR3 protein: CSALDRGYEQYF; CDR3 DNA: TGCAGTGCTCTTGACAGGGGCTACGAGCAGTACTTC
D gene: NA; V gene: TRBV20-1; clone size: few; J gene: TRBJ2-6; CDR3 protein: CSARPANDRANVPTF; CDR3 DNA: TGCAGTGCTAGACCCGCAAACGATAGGGCCAACGTCCCGACTTTC
D gene: NA; V gene: TRBV6-2/TRBV6-3; clone size: NA; J gene: TRBJ2-2; CDR3 protein: CASGVAQAKLFF; CDR3 DNA: TGTGCCAGCGGCGTGGCCCAAGCCAAGCTGTTTTTT
D gene: TRBD2; V gene: TRBV5-1; clone size: NA; J gene: TRBJ2-3; CDR3 protein: CASSLEAGAPDTQYF; CDR3 DNA: TGCGCCAGCAGCTTGGAAGCGGGAGCTCCAGATACGCAGTATTTT
D gene: NA; V gene: TRBV5-1; clone size: NA; J gene: TRBJ1-1; CDR3 protein: CASRTQGGEAFF; CDR3 DNA: TGCGCCAGCAGGACACAAGGAGGAGAAGCTTTCTTT
D gene: TRBD2; V gene: TRBV12-3/TRBV12-4; clone size: few; J gene: TRBJ2-3; CDR3 protein: CASRRLAGALDTQYF; CDR3 DNA: TGTGCCAGCAGAAGACTAGCGGGAGCCCTAGATACGCAGTATTTT
D gene: TRBD1; V gene: TRBV12-3/TRBV12-4; clone size: once; J gene: TRBJ2-1; CDR3 protein: CAGSPNQGQGASSYNEQFF; CDR3 DNA: TGTGCCGGCAGTCCCAATCAGGGACAGGGGGCTAGCTCCTACAATGAGCAGTTCTTC
D gene: NA; V gene: TRBV7-2; clone size: NA; J gene: TRBJ1-2; CDR3 protein: CASSLAGKGGPGGYTF; CDR3 DNA: TGTGCCAGCAGCTTAGCCGGAAAGGGAGGGCCAGGGGGCTACACCTTC
D gene: TRBD2; V gene: TRBV9; clone size: few; J gene: TRBJ2-5; CDR3 protein: CASSVTSGLQETQYF; CDR3 DNA: TGTGCCAGCAGCGTTACTAGCGGACTTCAAGAGACCCAGTACTTC